This TCR beta chain was recorded in a study of T-cell reconstitution after alpha-beta-depleted transplantation in children. This clonotype was detected ten times or more. Its antigen is unidentified. The V gene's germline CDR1 is LNHNV and CDR2 YYDKDF (reference sequence). The CDR3 is 21 amino acids. V dropped 0 bases and J dropped 0; count of bases not matched to a gene: 16. Points from the study as a whole: Hyperexpanded clones declined; after one year, newly produced T cells mostly supplied diversity. Alpha-beta T cells about two months after transplant reportedly derived from several hundred expanded graft clones.

For TCRbeta, the library was prepared with unique molecular identifiers. TCRdb ran MiXCR on the PCR reads and lists one entry per CDR3 protein. This table has a few hundred thousand distinct CDR3 sequences, roughly 11% appearing once. This chain connects TRBV15 to TRBJ1-1; the match to TRBD1 covers 10 bases. The sample in question was peripheral blood, obtained 180 days after TCRalphabeta/CD19-depleted stem cell transplant. This receptor was obtained from a male patient aged 2-10 years who had a stem cell transplant for chronic granulomatous disease, so the T cells may come from the graft donor. CDR3 residues: CATSRELYAFPGQGMNTEAFF. CDR3 sequence (DNA): TGTGCCACCAGCAGAGAGTTATACGCTTTCCCGGGACAGGGGATGAACACTGAAGCTTTCTTT.